Listed below are T cell receptor beta chains from one sample, sequenced in a study of T cells in Graves' hyperthyroidism and ophthalmopathy. A single record per CDR3 protein comes from TCRdb applying MiXCR to the multiplex PCR reads. The data contain hundreds of thousands of distinct CDR3 sequences, around 38% of them seen just once; the ten biggest clones take up 7.5% to 9.5%. The sample taken for sequencing was blood. The origin of the receptors is a man aged 18 to 30 with Graves' hyperthyroidism. Both conserved end residues are part of each CDR3. A D gene is named only where the DNA matches it firmly. The listing skips clone size in some rows; elsewhere it reads once, few, many or a size class.

>TRBV7-8|few|TRBD2|TRBJ2-5
TGTGCCAGCAGCCCCAGAGCGCCGGGAGGCCACTACCAAGAGACCCAGTACTTC
CASSPRAPGGHYQETQYF
>TRBV15|.|TRBD1|TRBJ1-6
TGTGCCACCAGCAGTTTGCCGGGACAGGGAGGCAATTCACCCCTCCACTTT
CATSSLPGQGGNSPLHF
>TRBV14|few|.|TRBJ1-2
TGTGCCAGCAGCCAAGAAAGGGGGGACTATGGCTACACCTTC
CASSQERGDYGYTF
>TRBV15|.|.|TRBJ1-2
TGTGCCACCAGCAGCGCGGTAGGAAACGGCTACACCTTC
CATSSAVGNGYTF
>TRBV4-1|few|TRBD1|TRBJ2-7
TGCGCCAGCAGCCCCTCGAGGACAGGGGTGTTCGAGCAGTACTTC
CASSPSRTGVFEQYF
>TRBV7-9|few|.|TRBJ2-5
TGTGCCAGCAGCTCTACTAGTAGAGGCAGCCAAGAGACCCAGTACTTC
CASSSTSRGSQETQYF
>TRBV7-9|.|TRBD1|TRBJ1-4
TGTGCCAGCAGCCCCGGTACAGGGGCTCAGGGCAAACTGTTTTTT
CASSPGTGAQGKLFF
>TRBV11-2|.|.|TRBJ2-7
TGTGCCAGCAGCTTAACTCACCGGACCCATAACTCCTACGAGCAGTACTTC
CASSLTHRTHNSYEQYF
>TRBV10-3|.|.|TRBJ2-1
TGTGCCATCAGTGAGTCGATGGACAGCTCCTACAATGAGCAGTTCTTC
CAISESMDSSYNEQFF
>TRBV11-3|few|TRBD1|TRBJ1-6
TGTGCCAGCAGCCAGACTGTTTCCGGGACAGTTGCTTCACCCCTCCACTTT
CASSQTVSGTVASPLHF
>TRBV5-1|.|.|TRBJ2-7
TGCGCCAGCAGCTTGACCCGGGACAACGAGCAGTACTTC
CASSLTRDNEQYF
>TRBV11-2|.|.|TRBJ1-1
TGTGCCAGCACCATGGGGGGGGTTAACACTGAAGCTTTCTTT
CASTMGGVNTEAFF
>TRBV2|.|.|TRBJ2-2
TGTGCCAGCTCACCTCAACAGGAAGGGACCGGGGAGCTGTTTTTT
CASSPQQEGTGELFF
>TRBV27|.|.|TRBJ1-4
TGTGCCAGCAGTTTTCGGGGCAATGGTGGAGAAAAACTGTTTTTT
CASSFRGNGGEKLFF
>TRBV2|many|.|TRBJ2-7
TGTGCCAGCAGGGGGCGCGACTACGAGCAGTACTTC
CASRGRDYEQYF